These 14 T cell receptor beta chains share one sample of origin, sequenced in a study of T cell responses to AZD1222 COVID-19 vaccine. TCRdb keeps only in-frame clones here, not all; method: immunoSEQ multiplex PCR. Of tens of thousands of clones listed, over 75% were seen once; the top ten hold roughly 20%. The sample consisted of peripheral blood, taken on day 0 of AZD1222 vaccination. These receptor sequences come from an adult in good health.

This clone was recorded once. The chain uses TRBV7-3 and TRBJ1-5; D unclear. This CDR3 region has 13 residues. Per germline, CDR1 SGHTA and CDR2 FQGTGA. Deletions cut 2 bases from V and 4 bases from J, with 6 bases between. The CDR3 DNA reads TGTGCCAGCAGCTTAGGCGTTAATCAGCCCCAGCATTTT. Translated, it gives CASSLGVNQPQHF.

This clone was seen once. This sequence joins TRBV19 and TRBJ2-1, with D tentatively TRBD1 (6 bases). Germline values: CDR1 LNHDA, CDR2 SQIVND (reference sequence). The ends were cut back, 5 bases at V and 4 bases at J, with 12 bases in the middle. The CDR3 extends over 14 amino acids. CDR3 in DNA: TGTGCCAGTAGTGGGGGACAAATTTACAATGAGCAGTTCTTC. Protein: CASSGGQIYNEQFF.

The CDR3 protein is CAINRGGEKLFF. In DNA form, the CDR3 reads TGTGCCATCAACCGGGGTGGAGAAAAACTGTTTTTT. V is TRBV12-3 or TRBV12-4 and J is TRBJ1-4; D uncertain. The CDR3 has 12 amino acids. Trimming stripped 10 bases from V and 8 bases from J, with 14 bases between.

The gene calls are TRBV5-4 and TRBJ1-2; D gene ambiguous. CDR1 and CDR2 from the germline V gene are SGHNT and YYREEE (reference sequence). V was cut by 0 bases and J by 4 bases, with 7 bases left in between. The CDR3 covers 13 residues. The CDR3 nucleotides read TGTGCCAGCAGCTTGGGGCAGACCTATGGCTACACCTTC. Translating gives CASSLGQTYGYTF.

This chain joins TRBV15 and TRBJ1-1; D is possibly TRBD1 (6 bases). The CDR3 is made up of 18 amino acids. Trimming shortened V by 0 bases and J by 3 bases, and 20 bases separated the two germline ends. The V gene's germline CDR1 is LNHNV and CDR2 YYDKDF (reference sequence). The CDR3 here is CATSRDFIVTGWDTEAFF. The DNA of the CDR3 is TGTGCCACCAGCAGAGATTTTATTGTTACAGGGTGGGACACTGAAGCTTTCTTT.

CDR3 loop: CASSSLDRTYEQYF. The CDR3 coding sequence is TGTGCCAGCAGTTCCCTCGACAGGACCTACGAGCAGTACTTC. The V call is TRBV27, the J call TRBJ2-7; tentatively, D is TRBD1 (6 bases). Germline V CDR1 and CDR2: MNHEY, SMNVEV (reference sequence). V gave up 4 bases and J gave up 2 bases, with 12 bases separating them. This CDR3 contains 14 residues.

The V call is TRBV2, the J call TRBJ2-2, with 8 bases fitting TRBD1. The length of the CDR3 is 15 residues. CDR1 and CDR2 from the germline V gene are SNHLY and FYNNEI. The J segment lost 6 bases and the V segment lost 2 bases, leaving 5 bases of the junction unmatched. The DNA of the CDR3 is TGTGCCAGCAGTGAAACCCAGGGGGCGTCCGGGGAGCTGTTTTTT. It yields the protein CASSETQGASGELFF. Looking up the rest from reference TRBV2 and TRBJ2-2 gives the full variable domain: EPEVTQTPSHQVTQMGQEVILRCVPISNHLYFYWYRQILGQKVEFLVSFYNNEISEKSEIFDDQFSVERPDGSNFTLKIRSTKLEDSAMYFCASSETQGASGELFFGEGSRLTVL.

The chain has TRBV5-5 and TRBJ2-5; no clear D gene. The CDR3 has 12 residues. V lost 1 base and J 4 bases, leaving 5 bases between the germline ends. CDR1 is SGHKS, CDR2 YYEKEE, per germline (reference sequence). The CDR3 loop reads CASSLKGETQYF. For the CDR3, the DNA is TGTGCCAGCAGCTTGAAGGGAGAGACCCAGTACTTC.

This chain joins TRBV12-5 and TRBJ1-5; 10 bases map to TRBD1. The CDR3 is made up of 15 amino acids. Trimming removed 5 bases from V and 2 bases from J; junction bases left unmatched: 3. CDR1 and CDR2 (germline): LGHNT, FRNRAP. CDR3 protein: CASGTGQGGNQPQHF. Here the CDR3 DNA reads TGTGCTAGTGGTACAGGACAGGGGGGCAATCAGCCCCAGCATTTT.

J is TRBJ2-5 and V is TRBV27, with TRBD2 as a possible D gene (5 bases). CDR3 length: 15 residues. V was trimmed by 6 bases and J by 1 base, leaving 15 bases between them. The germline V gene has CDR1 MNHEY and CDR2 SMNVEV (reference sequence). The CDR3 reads CASSPRRQVQETQYF. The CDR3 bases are TGTGCCAGCAGCCCAAGGAGGCAGGTCCAAGAGACCCAGTACTTC.

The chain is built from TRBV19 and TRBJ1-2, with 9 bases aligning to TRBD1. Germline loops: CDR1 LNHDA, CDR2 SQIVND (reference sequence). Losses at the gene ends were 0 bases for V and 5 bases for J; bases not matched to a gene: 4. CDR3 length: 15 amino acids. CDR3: CASSIDPGQGYGYTF. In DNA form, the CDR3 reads TGTGCCAGTAGTATAGATCCGGGACAGGGATATGGCTACACCTTC.

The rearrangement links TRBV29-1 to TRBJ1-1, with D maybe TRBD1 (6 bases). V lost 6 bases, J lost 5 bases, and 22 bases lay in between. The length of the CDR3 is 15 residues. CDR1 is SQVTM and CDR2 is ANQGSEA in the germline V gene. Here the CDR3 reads CSVPTLGGDGTEAFF. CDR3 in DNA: TGCAGCGTGCCTACCTTGGGGGGCGACGGAACTGAAGCTTTCTTT.

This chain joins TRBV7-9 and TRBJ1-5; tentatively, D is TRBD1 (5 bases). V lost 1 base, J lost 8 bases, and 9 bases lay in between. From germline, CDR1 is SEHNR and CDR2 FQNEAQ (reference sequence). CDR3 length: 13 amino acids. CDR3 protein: CASSLGGSEPQHF. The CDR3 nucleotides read TGTGCCAGCAGCTTAGGGGGGAGTGAGCCCCAGCATTTT.

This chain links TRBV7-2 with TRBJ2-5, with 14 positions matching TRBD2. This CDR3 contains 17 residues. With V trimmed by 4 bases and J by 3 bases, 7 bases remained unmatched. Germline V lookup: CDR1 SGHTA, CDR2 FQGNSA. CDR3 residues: CASSSGTSGGFEETQYF. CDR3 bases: TGTGCCAGCAGCTCTGGGACTAGCGGGGGTTTTGAAGAGACCCAGTACTTC.